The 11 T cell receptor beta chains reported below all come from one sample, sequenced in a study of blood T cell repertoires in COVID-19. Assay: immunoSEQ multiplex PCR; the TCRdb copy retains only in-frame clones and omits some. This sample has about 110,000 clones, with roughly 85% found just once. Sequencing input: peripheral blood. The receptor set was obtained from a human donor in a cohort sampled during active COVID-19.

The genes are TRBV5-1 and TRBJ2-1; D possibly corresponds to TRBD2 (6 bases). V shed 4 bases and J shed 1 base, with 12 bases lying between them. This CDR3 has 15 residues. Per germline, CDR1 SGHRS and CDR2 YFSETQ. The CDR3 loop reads CASSPGGGSYNEQFF. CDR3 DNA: TGCGCCAGCAGCCCCGGTGGGGGGTCCTACAATGAGCAGTTCTTC.

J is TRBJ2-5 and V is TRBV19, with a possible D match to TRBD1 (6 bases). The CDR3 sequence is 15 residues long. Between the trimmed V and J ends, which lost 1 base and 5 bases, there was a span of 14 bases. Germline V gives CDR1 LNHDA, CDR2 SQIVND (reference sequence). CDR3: CASSIGTASRETQYF. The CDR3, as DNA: TGTGCCAGTAGTATAGGGACAGCCAGCCGGGAGACCCAGTACTTC.

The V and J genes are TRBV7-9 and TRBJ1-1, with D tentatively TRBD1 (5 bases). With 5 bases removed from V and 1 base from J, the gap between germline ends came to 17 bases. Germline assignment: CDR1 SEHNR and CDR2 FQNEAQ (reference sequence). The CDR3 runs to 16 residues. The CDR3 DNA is TGTGCCAGCAGCCCGCTTGTCGGACACCCGAACACTGAAGCTTTCTTT. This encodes CASSPLVGHPNTEAFF.

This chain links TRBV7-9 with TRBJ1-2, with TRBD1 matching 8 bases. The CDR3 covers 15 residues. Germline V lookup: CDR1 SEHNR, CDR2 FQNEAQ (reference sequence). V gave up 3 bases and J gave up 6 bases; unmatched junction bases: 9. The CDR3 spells CASSFTQGAFNGYTF. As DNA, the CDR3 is TGTGCCAGCAGCTTTACTCAGGGGGCTTTTAATGGCTACACCTTC.

CDR3 loop: CASSVGTVDEKLFF. In nucleotides, the CDR3 is TGCGCCAGCAGCGTCGGGACAGTTGATGAAAAACTGTTTTTT. The genes are TRBV5-1 and TRBJ1-4; 7 nucleotides line up with TRBD1. The CDR3 is 14 amino acids. Germline CDR1 and CDR2: SGHRS and YFSETQ. The V segment lost 4 bases and the J segment 6 bases; nucleotides outside the gene matches: 6.

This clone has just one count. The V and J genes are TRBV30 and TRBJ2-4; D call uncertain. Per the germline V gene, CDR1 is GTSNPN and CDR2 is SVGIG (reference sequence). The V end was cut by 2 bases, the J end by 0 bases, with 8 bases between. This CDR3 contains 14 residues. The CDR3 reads CAWSPDVAKNIQYF. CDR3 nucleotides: TGTGCCTGGAGTCCAGATGTAGCCAAAAACATTCAGTACTTC.

The CDR3 sequence: CAISGQADGETQYF. The CDR3 DNA reads as TGTGCCATCAGCGGACAGGCCGACGGGGAGACCCAGTACTTC. The chain employs TRBV10-3 and TRBJ2-5; 7 bases line up with TRBD1. V was pared by 6 bases and J by 5 bases, with 9 bases of the junction left unmatched. Germline CDR1 and CDR2: ENHRY and SYGVKD. This CDR3 region has 14 residues.

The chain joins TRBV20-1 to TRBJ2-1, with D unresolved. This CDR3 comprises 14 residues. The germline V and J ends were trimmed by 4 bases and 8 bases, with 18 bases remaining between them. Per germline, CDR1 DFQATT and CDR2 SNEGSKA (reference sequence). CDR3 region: CSAIETLKFYEQFF. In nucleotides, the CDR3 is TGCAGTGCTATTGAAACTTTAAAGTTCTATGAGCAGTTCTTC.

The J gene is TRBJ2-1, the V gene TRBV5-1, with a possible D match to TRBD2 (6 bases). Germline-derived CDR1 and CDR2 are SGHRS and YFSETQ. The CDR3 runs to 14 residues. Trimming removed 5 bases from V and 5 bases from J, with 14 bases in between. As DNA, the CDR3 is TGCGCCAGCAGAGATATGTCGGGGGACAATGAGCAGTTCTTC. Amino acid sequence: CASRDMSGDNEQFF.

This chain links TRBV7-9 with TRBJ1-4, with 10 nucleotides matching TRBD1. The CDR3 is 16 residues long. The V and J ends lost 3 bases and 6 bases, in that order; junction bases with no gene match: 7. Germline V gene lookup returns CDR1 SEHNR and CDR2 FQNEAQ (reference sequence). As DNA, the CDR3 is TGTGCCAGCAGCTTTTTTACGACAGGGGGCTATGAAAAACTGTTTTTT. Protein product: CASSFFTTGGYEKLFF.

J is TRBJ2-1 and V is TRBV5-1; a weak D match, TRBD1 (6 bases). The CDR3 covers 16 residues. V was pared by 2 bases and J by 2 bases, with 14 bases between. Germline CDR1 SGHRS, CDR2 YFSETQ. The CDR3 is CASSFLQQGPYNEQFF. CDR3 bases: TGCGCCAGCAGCTTCCTACAACAGGGCCCCTACAATGAGCAGTTCTTC.